A selection of T cell receptor beta chains follows, all from one sample in a study of shared clonotypes between healthy human individuals. Profiled with immunoSEQ multiplex PCR; TCRdb holds only in-frame clones, not every one. The table includes some 1,100,000 clones, about 80% detected once. The sequenced sample was memory CD4+ T cells from PBMCs. The receptors stem from a man aged 18 to 29 in good health. Some clones in this sample may be carry-over from other donors' samples. CDR3s include the opening cysteine and the closing phenylalanine or tryptophan. D genes are given only for firm matches. Where a row states a size, it is once, few, many or the class of an expanded clone; other rows omit it.

v_gene	d_gene	j_gene	abundance	CDR3aa	CDR3nt
TRBV6-5	TRBD1	TRBJ1-2	.	CASSPTQGDYGYTF	TGTGCCAGCAGTCCCACTCAGGGGGACTATGGCTACACCTTC
TRBV9	.	TRBJ2-3	.	CASSGAWSPGTDTQYF	TGTGCCAGCAGCGGGGCCTGGAGTCCCGGGACAGATACGCAGTATTTT
TRBV27	.	TRBJ1-1	.	CASSLSRGNTEAFF	TGTGCCAGCAGCCTCTCCAGGGGGAACACTGAAGCTTTCTTT
TRBV19	.	TRBJ2-1	.	CASSIGRGRNNEQFF	TGTGCCAGTAGTATAGGGCGGGGCCGGAACAATGAGCAGTTCTTC
TRBV11-2	.	TRBJ1-2	.	CASSLFLNSNDGYTF	TGTGCCAGCAGCTTATTCCTGAACAGCAACGATGGCTACACCTTC
TRBV7-6	.	TRBJ2-2	.	CASSLGTARNTGELFF	TGTGCCAGCAGCTTAGGCACAGCCCGAAACACCGGGGAGCTGTTTTTT
TRBV5-1	TRBD1	TRBJ2-7	.	CASGEQGASYEQYF	TGCGCCAGCGGTGAGCAGGGGGCCTCCTACGAGCAGTACTTC
TRBV27	TRBD1	TRBJ1-2	.	CASSLDREGRYGYTF	TGTGCCAGCAGTTTAGACAGGGAGGGGAGATATGGCTACACCTTC
TRBV5-4	TRBD1	TRBJ2-5	.	CASSLAGGRQTQYF	TGTGCCAGCAGCTTGGCAGGGGGAAGACAGACCCAGTACTTC
TRBV10-2	TRBD2	TRBJ2-7	.	CATLSGTLGGRAYEQYF	TGCGCCACCTTGAGCGGGACCTTGGGCGGGAGGGCCTACGAGCAGTACTTC
TRBV7-9	TRBD1	TRBJ2-2	.	CASSHDRGHTGELFF	TGTGCCAGCAGCCACGACAGGGGGCACACCGGGGAGCTGTTTTTT
TRBV7-2	.	TRBJ2-5	.	CASSSQRETQYF	TGTGCCAGCAGCTCGCAACGGGAGACCCAGTACTTC
TRBV4-3	.	TRBJ1-3	.	CASSQDARRAGNTIYF	TGCGCCAGCAGCCAAGATGCCAGACGGGCTGGAAACACCATATATTTT
TRBV14	.	TRBJ2-7	.	CASSQGVFGAEQYF	TGTGCCAGCAGCCAAGGGGTATTTGGGGCCGAGCAGTACTTC
TRBV7-9	.	TRBJ1-1	.	CASSLSDRMNTEAFF	TGTGCCAGCAGCTTATCGGACAGAATGAACACTGAAGCTTTCTTT
TRBV2	TRBD1	TRBJ2-4	.	CASRPGQGVSGKNIQYF	TGTGCCAGCAGGCCGGGACAGGGTGTTTCGGGCAAAAACATTCAGTACTTC
TRBV18	TRBD1	TRBJ2-1	.	CASSPTTGGNEQFF	TGTGCCAGCTCACCTACGACAGGGGGGAACGAGCAGTTCTTC
TRBV6-5	.	TRBJ1-1	.	CASSYSRGGTEAFF	TGTGCCAGCAGTTACTCTAGGGGAGGCACTGAAGCTTTCTTT
TRBV5-6	.	TRBJ1-5	.	CASSRDRLQPQHF	TGTGCCAGCAGCAGGGACCGCCTCCAGCCCCAGCATTTT
TRBV7-3	TRBD2	TRBJ2-1	.	CASSSRGVLAGGIFPYNEQFF	TGTGCCAGCAGCTCGAGGGGGGTACTAGCGGGAGGGATTTTTCCCTACAATGAGCAGTTCTTC
TRBV19	.	TRBJ2-7	.	CASSIDQGGEQYF	TGTGCCAGTAGTATAGATCAGGGAGGCGAGCAGTACTTC
TRBV7-8	.	TRBJ2-3	.	CASSFIARSSDTQYF	TGTGCCAGCAGCTTTATCGCCCGGAGCTCAGATACGCAGTATTTT
TRBV5-8	TRBD1	TRBJ2-1	.	CASSPNRGQGTTNEQFF	TGTGCCAGCAGCCCAAATCGGGGACAGGGAACAACCAATGAGCAGTTCTTC
TRBV18	.	TRBJ1-5	.	CASSLTPGGADQPQHF	TGTGCCAGCTCACTAACGCCGGGGGGGGCTGACCAGCCCCAGCATTTT
TRBV6-5	.	TRBJ2-7	.	CASRPEGQYEQYF	TGTGCCAGCAGACCCGAGGGGCAGTACGAGCAGTACTTC
TRBV6-1	TRBD2	TRBJ2-7	.	CASSEAAGLAGVYF	TGTGCCAGCAGTGAAGCAGCGGGACTAGCGGGAGTGTACTTC
TRBV2	TRBD1	TRBJ2-3	.	CASRDREFTDTQYF	TGTGCCAGCCGGGACAGGGAATTCACAGATACGCAGTATTTT
TRBV11-2	TRBD2	TRBJ2-1	.	CASRSSVLAANNEQFF	TGTGCCAGCAGATCTAGCGTACTAGCGGCGAACAATGAGCAGTTCTTC
TRBV5-1	TRBD2	TRBJ2-1	.	CASRGLAGKNEQFF	TGCGCCAGCAGGGGACTAGCGGGAAAGAATGAGCAGTTCTTC
TRBV7-2	.	TRBJ2-2	.	CASSLWGRGRNTGELFF	TGTGCCAGCAGCTTATGGGGTCGGGGCCGGAACACCGGGGAGCTGTTTTTT
TRBV28	TRBD1	TRBJ1-4	few	CASSLGRDRNREKLFF	TGTGCCAGCAGCCTAGGAAGGGACAGAAACCGTGAAAAACTGTTTTTT
TRBV27	.	TRBJ2-3	.	CASSPISGIVDTQYF	TGTGCCAGCAGTCCCATAAGTGGGATAGTGGATACGCAGTATTTT
TRBV5-4	TRBD1	TRBJ2-3	.	CASSLVGGRGTDTQYF	TGTGCCAGCAGCCTGGTAGGGGGCAGGGGGACAGATACGCAGTATTTT
TRBV28	TRBD2	TRBJ2-7	.	CASSSRLAGVYF	TGTGCCAGCAGTTCCCGACTAGCGGGAGTGTACTTC
TRBV18	TRBD1	TRBJ1-2	.	CASSLGTGEVGYTF	TGTGCCAGCTCACTAGGGACAGGGGAAGTCGGCTACACCTTC
TRBV6-1	.	TRBJ1-1	.	CASSEIGHTEAFF	TGTGCCAGCAGTGAAATAGGACACACTGAAGCTTTCTTT
TRBV5-1	TRBD2	TRBJ2-1	.	CASSLTSGIYNEQFF	TGCGCCAGCAGCTTAACTAGCGGGATCTACAATGAGCAGTTCTTC
TRBV6-5	.	TRBJ1-1	.	CASSSPGGMNTEAFF	TGTGCCAGCAGCTCCCCCGGGGGGATGAACACTGAAGCTTTCTTT
TRBV7-8	TRBD1	TRBJ2-1	.	CASSSPTPGGNEQFF	TGTGCCAGCAGCTCCCCAACCCCAGGGGGCAATGAGCAGTTCTTC
TRBV11-2	TRBD1	TRBJ2-1	.	CASSSDRDRGSENEQFF	TGTGCCAGCAGCTCGGATCGGGACAGGGGTAGCGAGAATGAGCAGTTCTTC
TRBV28	TRBD1	TRBJ1-5	.	CASSLVGQGNQPQHF	TGTGCCAGCAGTTTAGTGGGACAGGGCAATCAGCCCCAGCATTTT
TRBV5-1	.	TRBJ2-7	.	CASSLATGLSSYEQYF	TGCGCCAGCAGCTTGGCTACAGGACTTAGCTCCTACGAGCAGTACTTC
TRBV10-3	.	TRBJ2-7	.	CAISEVGRPPYEQYF	TGTGCCATCAGTGAGGTGGGTAGACCCCCCTACGAGCAGTACTTC
TRBV5-1	.	TRBJ2-2	.	CASSWLTSLTAGELFF	TGCGCCAGCAGCTGGCTGACTAGTCTGACGGCCGGGGAGCTGTTTTTT
TRBV5-1	TRBD2	TRBJ2-3	.	CASSFGTSLSDTQYF	TGCGCCAGCAGCTTTGGGACTAGCCTATCAGATACGCAGTATTTT
TRBV7-3	.	TRBJ1-3	.	CASSLAGANSGNTIYF	TGTGCCAGCAGCTTAGCAGGGGCGAACTCTGGAAACACCATATATTTT
TRBV7-9	.	TRBJ2-2	.	CASSLEFGSLNTGELFF	TGTGCCAGCAGCTTAGAGTTTGGGAGTTTGAACACCGGGGAGCTGTTTTTT
TRBV4-3	.	TRBJ2-3	once	CASSQDYGPPNTDTQYF	TGCGCCAGCAGCCAAGATTACGGACCACCGAACACAGATACGCAGTATTTT
TRBV18	.	TRBJ2-3	.	CASSPLGVFTDTQYF	TGTGCCAGCTCACCTTTAGGGGTTTTCACAGATACGCAGTATTTT
TRBV28	TRBD1	TRBJ2-3	.	CASVPTGGQLRNTQYF	TGTGCCAGCGTACCCACAGGGGGCCAGTTGAGGAATACGCAGTATTTT
TRBV4-3	TRBD1	TRBJ2-5	.	CASSQFRGQKETQYF	TGCGCCAGCAGCCAATTCCGGGGACAGAAAGAGACCCAGTACTTC
TRBV11-2	TRBD2	TRBJ2-7	.	CASSRSGTNNEQYF	TGTGCCAGCAGCCGCTCCGGGACTAACAACGAGCAGTACTTC
TRBV6-5	.	TRBJ2-7	.	CASSYQMVGEQYF	TGTGCCAGCAGTTACCAGATGGTCGGCGAGCAGTACTTC